The rows below give T cell receptor beta chains drawn from one sample of a study of blood T cell repertoires in COVID-19. Sequencing was performed with immunoSEQ multiplex PCR; in TCRdb, only in-frame clones are kept and a portion is missing. The table lists roughly 390,000 clones, roughly 85% of them singletons. Sequences were obtained from peripheral blood. These receptor sequences come from a woman under 30 with acute or convalescent COVID-19. Each CDR3 is given with its conserved first and last residue. The D gene is left open where the match is weak. Clone size, where shown, is once, few, many, or a class for clones that have expanded.

j_call clone_size v_call d_call cdr3_nt cdr3_aa
TRBJ2-1 few TRBV7-3 TRBD2 TGTGCCAGCAGCTTATCTCTAGCGGGAGGAGGGAATGAGCAGTTCTTC CASSLSLAGGGNEQFF
TRBJ2-7 - TRBV3-1/TRBV3-2 - TGTGCCAGCAGCCAAGATAGCGAGTACTACGAGCAGTACTTC CASSQDSEYYEQYF
TRBJ1-2 - TRBV9 - TGTGCCAGCAGCGGGACTTTGGGCGGTGGCTACACCTTC CASSGTLGGGYTF
TRBJ2-7 - TRBV6-2/TRBV6-3 TRBD2 TGTGCCAGCAGTTACCCGGGGGGAGGCCTCGACGAGCAGTACTTC CASSYPGGGLDEQYF
TRBJ2-7 - TRBV19 TRBD2 TGTGCCAGTTCCAGCGGGGGAGACTACGAGCAGTACTTC CASSSGGDYEQYF
TRBJ2-1 few TRBV6-1 TRBD2 TGTGCCAGCAGCGAAGGGCGGGAGGGGTTCTTC CASSEGREGFF
TRBJ2-5 once TRBV3-1/TRBV3-2 TRBD1 TGTGCCAGCAGCCTCCCCCATAGGGGGCCACAAGAGACCCAGTACTTC CASSLPHRGPQETQYF
TRBJ2-1 - TRBV7-3 TRBD2 TGTGCCAGCAGCTCCCGGCTAGCGGGGATGAATGAGCAGTTCTTC CASSSRLAGMNEQFF
TRBJ1-6 - TRBV7-2 - TGTGCCAGCAGCTTAGCGGACGGAGGATGGAATTCACCCCTCCACTTT CASSLADGGWNSPLHF
TRBJ1-1 once TRBV2 TRBD1 TGTGCCAGCACCATAGCCGAGGGGGCTGGCACTGAAGCTTTCTTT CASTIAEGAGTEAFF
TRBJ2-1 - TRBV5-1 TRBD1 TGCGCCAGCAGCCAAGGGACAGGGAGCAATGAGCAGTTCTTC CASSQGTGSNEQFF
TRBJ2-5 - TRBV5-4 - TGTGCCAGCAGCCTTCGGGTTGGAGAAGAGACCCAGTACTTC CASSLRVGEETQYF
TRBJ2-5 - TRBV6-5 - TGTGCCAGCACCCGGGACCAAGAGACCCAGTACTTC CASTRDQETQYF
TRBJ1-1 - TRBV9 TRBD1 TGTGCCAGCAGCGAATCCGGGACAGCGAACACTGAAGCTTTCTTT CASSESGTANTEAFF
TRBJ1-2 once TRBV5-1 - TGCGCCAGCACCACTACGACAGGAAACTATGGCTACACCTTC CASTTTTGNYGYTF
TRBJ1-3 - TRBV28 - TGTGCCAGCAGTTTTAACACCTTCTTCTCTGGAAACACCATATATTTT CASSFNTFFSGNTIYF
TRBJ2-5 once TRBV7-3 TRBD2 TGTGCCAGCAGCTTTCGGGGGGGCCCAGAGACCCAGTACTTC CASSFRGGPETQYF
TRBJ1-2 - TRBV6-5 TRBD1 TGTGCCAGCAGTTCGGACAGGAGAGAGTATGGCTACACCTTC CASSSDRREYGYTF
TRBJ2-2 - TRBV2 TRBD2 TGTGCCAGCAGTGATCGGACTAGCGGGAACACCGGGGAGCTGTTTTTT CASSDRTSGNTGELFF
TRBJ1-5 - TRBV6-6 - TGTGCCAGCAGTCCCTCCGGTAATCAGCCCCAGCATTTT CASSPSGNQPQHF
TRBJ2-7 - TRBV6-6 - TGTGCCAGCAGTTACTCGATCACAGGGTACGAGCAGTACTTC CASSYSITGYEQYF
TRBJ1-3 - TRBV6-5 - TGTGCCAGCAAGGGGAGGGGGGAAAGCACCATATATTTT CASKGRGESTIYF
TRBJ2-7 - TRBV3-1/TRBV3-2 TRBD2 TGTGCCAGCAGCCAACCCGGACTAGCGGGAGGCGAGCAGTACTTC CASSQPGLAGGEQYF
TRBJ2-3 - TRBV12-5 - TGTGCTAGTGTGGGACTGCGCGGAAATACGCAGTATTTT CASVGLRGNTQYF
TRBJ1-2 - TRBV2 TRBD1 TGTGCCAGCAGTGCCCGGGACAGGGGTAACCCGTCTAATGGCTACACCTTC CASSARDRGNPSNGYTF
TRBJ1-3 - TRBV4-1 - TGCGCCAGCAGTGAAATTCGCGGCCTGCTATACTCTGGAAACACCATATATTTT CASSEIRGLLYSGNTIYF
TRBJ2-7 - TRBV28 TRBD1 TGTGCCGGCGACAGGGGCCGCGGGGACGAGCAGTACTTC CAGDRGRGDEQYF
TRBJ1-1 - TRBV28 - TGTGCCAGCAGTTTAAGGCAGGGGAACACTGAAGCTTTCTTT CASSLRQGNTEAFF
TRBJ2-1 - TRBV27 - TGTGCCAGCAGTTTGGGTGGGGGGTTGAATGAGCAGTTCTTC CASSLGGGLNEQFF
TRBJ2-7 - TRBV27 - TGTGCCAGCAGTTCCCTTTCCTACGAGCAGTACTTC CASSSLSYEQYF
TRBJ1-2 - TRBV5-8 TRBD1 TGTGCCAGCAGCTTGTACGCGACAGGGAGGACAACTGGCTACACCTTC CASSLYATGRTTGYTF
TRBJ2-1 - TRBV19 - TGTGCCAGTAGTATAGACCTGAGCTCCTACAATGAGCAGTTCTTC CASSIDLSSYNEQFF
TRBJ2-1 once TRBV29-1 TRBD2 TGCAGCGTCTCTACTCGACTAGCGGGAGATGAGCAGTTCTTC CSVSTRLAGDEQFF
TRBJ1-1 - TRBV5-8 - TGTGCCAGCAGCTTGGTTTCGAGCGCTGAAGCTTTCTTT CASSLVSSAEAFF
TRBJ2-1 - TRBV7-3 - TGTGCCAGCAGCTTACCGGGTCAGCAGTACAATGAGCAGTTCTTC CASSLPGQQYNEQFF
TRBJ2-2 - TRBV9 TRBD2 TGTGCCAGCAGCGTGGCTAGCGGAACCGGGGAGCTGTTTTTT CASSVASGTGELFF
TRBJ1-3 - TRBV5-1 - TGCGCCAGCAGCCTTATACCAACAGGAACTGGAAACACCATATATTTT CASSLIPTGTGNTIYF
TRBJ1-1 - TRBV4-1 - TGCGCCAGCAGCCTAACACAGGGCACTGAAGCTTTCTTT CASSLTQGTEAFF
TRBJ2-1 - TRBV6-2/TRBV6-3 - TGTGCCAGCAGTTATCGGGCTAGCGAGAAGACCTACAATGAGCAGTTCTTC CASSYRASEKTYNEQFF
TRBJ2-2 - TRBV18 - TGTGCCAGCTCACCACCAGGGACAATTGGTAGGGAGCTGTTTTTT CASSPPGTIGRELFF
TRBJ2-1 - TRBV5-1 TRBD1 TGCGCCAGCAGCTTGGTACAGGGGGTCTATGAGCAGTTCTTC CASSLVQGVYEQFF
TRBJ2-1 - TRBV4-1 - TGCGCCAGCAGCCAAGGTCAGGTGGAGGATCGGCAGTTCTTC CASSQGQVEDRQFF
TRBJ2-5 - TRBV24-1 TRBD1 TGTGCCACCAGTGACCCCCTCGGGACAGCCCAAGAGACCCAGTACTTC CATSDPLGTAQETQYF
TRBJ1-1 once TRBV19 TRBD1 TGTGCCAGTAGTTTTCGACAGGGGGCCACTGAAGCTTTCTTT CASSFRQGATEAFF